Listed below are T cell receptor beta chains from one sample, sequenced in a study of T cell changes during pregnancy in multiple sclerosis. Libraries were prepared by immunoSEQ multiplex PCR; TCRdb keeps only in-frame clonotypes and omits some of them. The table lists about 67,000 clones, around 90% of them singletons. Source: peripheral blood, taken in the first trimester of pregnancy. The receptor source for this set is a female donor in good health, enrolled as a control in a pregnancy study. Both conserved end residues are part of each CDR3. D genes are given only for firm matches. Only some rows state a clone size, as once, few, many or a class for expanded clones.

.,TRBJ1-4,TRBV6-5,15,TRBD1,TGTGCCAGCAGTTACGTATCAGGGGGAAGTGAAAAACTGTTTTTT,CASSYVSGGSEKLFF
.,TRBJ2-7,TRBV10-1,14,TRBD2,TGCGCGGGGCGCTACCCGGGAGGGCCCTACGAGCAGTACTTC,CAGRYPGGPYEQYF
.,TRBJ1-1,TRBV27,14,.,TGTGCCAGCAGTGTAGGGCAGGGAAACACTGAAGCTTTCTTT,CASSVGQGNTEAFF
.,TRBJ2-1,TRBV5-4,15,TRBD2,TGTGCCAGCACTAGCGGGACTAGCAGTTACAATGAGCAGTTCTTC,CASTSGTSSYNEQFF
.,TRBJ2-1,TRBV27,14,TRBD2,TGTGCCAGCAGACCTGCGGGAGCCTTTGATGAGCAGTTCTTC,CASRPAGAFDEQFF
.,TRBJ1-2,TRBV15,14,.,TGTGCCACCAGCAGAGATCAAGCGTACTATGGCTACACCTTC,CATSRDQAYYGYTF
.,TRBJ2-2,TRBV28,16,TRBD2,TGTGCCAGCGGGACTAGCGGGAGTATTGGCACCGGGGAGCTGTTTTTT,CASGTSGSIGTGELFF
.,TRBJ2-3,TRBV5-1,14,TRBD2,TGCGCCAGCAGCCTCGGGACTAGGGGGGATACGCAGTATTTT,CASSLGTRGDTQYF
.,TRBJ2-5,TRBV9,15,.,TGTGCCAGCAGCGTAGACGGGACACACCAAGAGACCCAGTACTTC,CASSVDGTHQETQYF
once,TRBJ1-1,TRBV6-5,14,.,TGTGCCAGCAGCGTCGCAGGGGTCTACACTGAAGCTTTCTTT,CASSVAGVYTEAFF
.,TRBJ1-1,TRBV5-1,13,.,TGCGCCAGCAGGGCCAGGCTCAACACTGAAGCTTTCTTT,CASRARLNTEAFF
.,TRBJ2-1,TRBV5-1,15,TRBD1,TGCGCCAGCAGCTGGACAGGGGGCTACTACAATGAGCAGTTCTTC,CASSWTGGYYNEQFF
.,TRBJ2-3,TRBV7-2,14,.,TGTGCCAGCAGCTTAGCCAGGGTAGGGGATACGCAGTATTTT,CASSLARVGDTQYF
.,TRBJ2-3,TRBV4-1,16,TRBD2,TGCGCCAGCAGCCAAGAGGTGGGACTAGGGGCAGATACGCAGTATTTT,CASSQEVGLGADTQYF
.,TRBJ1-2,TRBV6-1,12,TRBD1,TGTGCCAGCAGTGTACAGGGGCGAGGCTACACCTTC,CASSVQGRGYTF
.,TRBJ2-7,TRBV2,14,.,TGTGCCAGCAGTGAGTTAGTATCGCTTGCCGAGCAGTACTTC,CASSELVSLAEQYF
.,TRBJ2-7,TRBV5-1,15,.,TGCGCCAGCAGCTCGGCCGCTCCGGCTGGGAGCGAGCAGTACTTC,CASSSAAPAGSEQYF
once,TRBJ1-2,TRBV28,13,.,TGTGCCAGCAGTTTAGTCAGGAACTATGGCTACACCTTC,CASSLVRNYGYTF
.,TRBJ2-7,TRBV28,14,TRBD2,TGTGCCAGCAGTTTAACGGCGGGAGTCAGCGAGCAGTACTTC,CASSLTAGVSEQYF
.,TRBJ2-3,TRBV6-5,15,TRBD2,TGTGCCAGCAACCGGGGACTACCTCGGGGAGATACGCAGTATTTT,CASNRGLPRGDTQYF
.,TRBJ1-2,TRBV27,13,.,TGTGCCAGCAGTTTCCGGGACATGTATGGCTACACCTTC,CASSFRDMYGYTF
.,TRBJ2-4,TRBV27,14,TRBD1,TGTGCCGACGGGACAGGGAGAGCCAAAAACATTCAGTACTTC,CADGTGRAKNIQYF
.,TRBJ1-1,TRBV25-1,14,TRBD1,TGTGCCAGCAGCTCGACAGGGACCAACACTGAAGCTTTCTTT,CASSSTGTNTEAFF
.,TRBJ1-5,TRBV28,15,.,TGTGCCAGCAGACGGGACACCGGTCGGGGTCAGCCCCAGCATTTT,CASRRDTGRGQPQHF
.,TRBJ2-7,TRBV7-9,16,.,TGTGCCAGCAGCTTAGGTTGGGGCAGGAGCTCCTACGAGCAGTACTTC,CASSLGWGRSSYEQYF
.,TRBJ2-1,TRBV6-5,16,TRBD2,TGTGCCAGCAGTTACTCTGGGACTAGCGGCGGGTATGAGCAGTTCTTC,CASSYSGTSGGYEQFF
.,TRBJ2-7,TRBV25-1,16,TRBD2,TGTGCCAGCAGTGAACGTCTAGCGGGAGGGCCCTACGAGCAGTACTTC,CASSERLAGGPYEQYF
.,TRBJ2-1,TRBV29-1,12,.,TGCAGCGTTGTTCTGGGCTCCAATGAGCAGTTCTTC,CSVVLGSNEQFF